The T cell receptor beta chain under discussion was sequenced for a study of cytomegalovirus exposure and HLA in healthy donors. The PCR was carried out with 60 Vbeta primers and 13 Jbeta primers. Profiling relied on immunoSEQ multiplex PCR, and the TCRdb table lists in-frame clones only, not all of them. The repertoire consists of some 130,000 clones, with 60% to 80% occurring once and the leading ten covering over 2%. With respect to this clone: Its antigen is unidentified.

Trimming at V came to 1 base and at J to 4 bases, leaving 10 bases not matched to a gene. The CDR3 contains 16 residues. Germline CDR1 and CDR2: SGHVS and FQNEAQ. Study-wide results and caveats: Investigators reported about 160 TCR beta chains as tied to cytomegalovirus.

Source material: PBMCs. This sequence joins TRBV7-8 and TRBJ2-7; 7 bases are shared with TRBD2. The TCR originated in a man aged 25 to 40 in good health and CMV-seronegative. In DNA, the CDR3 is TGTGCCAGCAGCTTAGATAGTGGGAGGGCTGGTTACGAGCAGTACTTC. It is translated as CASSLDSGRAGYEQYF.